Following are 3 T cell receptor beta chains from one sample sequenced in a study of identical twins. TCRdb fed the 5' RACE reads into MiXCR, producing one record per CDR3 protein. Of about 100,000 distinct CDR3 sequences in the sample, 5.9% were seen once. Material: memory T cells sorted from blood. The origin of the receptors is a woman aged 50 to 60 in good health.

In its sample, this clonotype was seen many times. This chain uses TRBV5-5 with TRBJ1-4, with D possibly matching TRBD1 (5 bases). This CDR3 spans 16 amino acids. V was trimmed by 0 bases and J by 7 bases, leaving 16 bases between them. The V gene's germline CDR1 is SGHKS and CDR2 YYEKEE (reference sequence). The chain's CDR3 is CASSLGQRVGGEKLFF. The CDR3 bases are TGTGCCAGCAGCTTGGGTCAAAGGGTGGGGGGTGAAAAACTGTTTTTT.

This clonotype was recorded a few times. The CDR3 nucleotides read TGTGCCACCAGCGCGGGTCGGACCGCCCAGTTTGACAGCACAGATACGCAGTATTTT. It translates to CATSAGRTAQFDSTDTQYF. The V call is TRBV24-1, the J call TRBJ2-3; possible D gene TRBD2, 5 bases. Per the germline V gene, CDR1 is KGHDR and CDR2 is SFDVKD. V dropped 7 bases and J dropped 0 bases, with 25 bases sitting between them. The CDR3 is 19 residues long.

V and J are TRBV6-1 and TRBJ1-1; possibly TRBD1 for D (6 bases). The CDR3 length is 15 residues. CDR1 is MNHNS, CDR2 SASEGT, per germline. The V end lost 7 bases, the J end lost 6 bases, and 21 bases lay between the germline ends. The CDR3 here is CASKDSQTGAAEAFF. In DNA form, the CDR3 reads TGTGCCAGCAAGGACTCCCAAACGGGGGCCGCTGAAGCTTTCTTT.